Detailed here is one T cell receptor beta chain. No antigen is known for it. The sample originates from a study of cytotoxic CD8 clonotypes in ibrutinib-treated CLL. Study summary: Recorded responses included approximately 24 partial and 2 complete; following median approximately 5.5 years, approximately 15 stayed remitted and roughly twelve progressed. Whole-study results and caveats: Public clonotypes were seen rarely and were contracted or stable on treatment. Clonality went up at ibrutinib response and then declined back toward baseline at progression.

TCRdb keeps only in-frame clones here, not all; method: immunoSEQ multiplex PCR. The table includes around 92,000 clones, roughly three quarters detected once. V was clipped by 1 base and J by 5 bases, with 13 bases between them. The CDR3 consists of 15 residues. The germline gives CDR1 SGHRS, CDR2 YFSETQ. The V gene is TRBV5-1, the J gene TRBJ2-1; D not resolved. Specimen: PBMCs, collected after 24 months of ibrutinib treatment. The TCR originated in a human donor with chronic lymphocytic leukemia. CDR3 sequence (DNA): TGCGCCAGCAGCTTGTGGACGGGCCCTCACAATGAGCAGTTCTTC. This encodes CASSLWTGPHNEQFF.